Listed here are 23 T cell receptor beta chains from one sample, sequenced in a study of blood T cell repertoires in COVID-19 (TCRdb year 2020). Libraries were made using the immunoSEQ multiplex PCR assay. As stored in TCRdb, this immuneACCESS dataset retains in-frame rearrangements with V and J assigned. A fraction of the clones does not appear; measured against another copy, unresolved V genes explain less than half of the discrepancy, and the remainder lacks a known reason. This sample comprises 84,000 or so clones, 80% of them detected only once. The ten top clones hold around 12% of the sample. Sequencing was performed on peripheral blood. The receptors were sampled from a woman between 35 and 50 years old with active or convalescent COVID-19.

This clone rates as medium-sized (0.01 to 0.1%). The CDR3 region is CASRTDSLGGYTF. In DNA, the CDR3 is TGTGCCAGCAGGACAGACAGTCTGGGTGGCTACACCTTC. The chain carries TRBV7-2 and TRBJ1-2, with D tentatively TRBD1 (5 bases). This CDR3 has 13 amino acids. Germline lookup yields CDR1 SGHTA and CDR2 FQGNSA. Trimming left V 6 bases short and J 7 bases short, with 15 bases between.

The chain links TRBV7-2 to TRBJ1-4, with a possible D match to TRBD1 (5 bases). V was shortened by 5 bases and J by 6 bases, with 16 bases between the two germline ends. Germline CDR1 and CDR2: SGHTA and FQGNSA. The CDR3 runs to 15 residues. The CDR3 DNA is TGTGCCAGCAGCCTAAGAAGGGGTGTCCATGAAAAACTGTTTTTT. This codes for CASSLRRGVHEKLFF.

This chain links TRBV24-1 with TRBJ2-7, with a weak D call TRBD2 (7 bases). This CDR3 comprises 19 residues. CDR1 and CDR2 from the germline V gene are KGHDR and SFDVKD. Trimming removed 0 bases at V and 2 bases at J, with 22 bases between. The CDR3 region has the DNA TGTGCCACCAGTGATTTGCCGGAGCGTAGGGGGGGGGCAACCTACGAGCAGTACTTC. Translation: CATSDLPERRGGATYEQYF.

This clone came up once. The genes are TRBV20-1 and TRBJ2-7; the D gene is possibly TRBD2 (5 bases). This CDR3 comprises 11 residues. Germline V gene data show CDR1 as DFQATT and CDR2 as SNEGSKA (reference sequence). The V end was cut by 3 bases, the J end by 2 bases, with 5 bases between. The chain's CDR3 is CSASGTYEQYF. Written as DNA, the CDR3 is TGCAGTGCTAGCGGGACCTACGAGCAGTACTTC.

The chain combines TRBV5-1 with TRBJ2-1; D call uncertain. Germline V gives CDR1 SGHRS, CDR2 YFSETQ. The CDR3 consists of 12 residues. Trimming removed 0 bases from V and 8 bases from J, with 6 bases in between. In nucleotides, the CDR3 is TGCGCCAGCAGCTTGGAACTCTATGAGCAGTTCTTC. Translation: CASSLELYEQFF. The full variable domain, its missing parts supplied by reference TRBV5-1 and TRBJ2-1, is KAGVTQTPRYLIKTRGQQVTLSCSPISGHRSVSWYQQTPGQGLQFLFEYFSETQRNKGNFPGRFSGRQFSNSRSEMNVSTLELGDSALYLCASSLELYEQFFGPGTRLTVL.

V gene TRBV30 combines with J gene TRBJ1-4; no definite D call. V was trimmed by 4 bases and J by 5 bases, leaving 11 bases between them. Germline CDR1 GTSNPN, CDR2 SVGIG (reference sequence). The CDR3 extends over 13 amino acids. The CDR3 is CAWTPQRNEKLFF. CDR3 bases: TGTGCCTGGACCCCCCAGAGGAATGAAAAACTGTTTTTT. Full variable domain (remainder filled in from reference TRBV30 and TRBJ1-4): SQTIHQWPATLVQPVGSPLSLECTVEGTSNPNLYWYRQAAGRGLQLLFYSVGIGQISSEVPQNLSASRPQDRQFILSSKKLLLSDSGFYLCAWTPQRNEKLFFGSGTQLSVL.

The chain combines TRBV6-2 or TRBV6-3 with TRBJ1-4; D may be TRBD1 (5 bases). V lost 5 bases to trimming and J lost 0 bases, with 13 bases between them. Germline V gives CDR1 MNHEY, CDR2 SVGEGT. The CDR3 loop spans 16 amino acids. CDR3 residues: CASSDPTASTNEKLFF. The CDR3 coding sequence is TGTGCCAGCAGTGACCCGACAGCTTCAACTAATGAAAAACTGTTTTTT.

The chain combines TRBV20-1 with TRBJ2-7; the match to TRBD1 covers 11 bases. The CDR3 covers 13 residues. Germline CDR1 and CDR2: DFQATT and SNEGSKA (reference sequence). V lost 3 bases, J lost 6 bases, and 4 bases stayed unmatched. The CDR3 reads CSASPGQGVEQYF. The DNA for the CDR3 is TGCAGTGCTAGTCCGGGACAGGGGGTCGAGCAGTACTTC.

This sequence joins TRBV28 and TRBJ1-5; 12 nucleotides agree with TRBD1. CDR1 MDHEN and CDR2 SYDVKM come from the germline V gene. J lost 7 bases, V lost 5 bases, and 12 bases had no gene match. CDR3 length equals 17 residues. This CDR3 reads CASSLSGTGGARQPQHF. CDR3 in DNA: TGTGCCAGCAGTCTCTCCGGGACAGGGGGCGCGCGGCAGCCCCAGCATTTT.

The CDR3 is CASSARTVGGYGYTF. DNA for the CDR3: TGTGCCAGCAGTGCCCGGACGGTGGGGGGTTATGGCTACACCTTC. This rearrangement joins TRBV27 to TRBJ1-2; weak D call: TRBD1 (5 bases). Per the germline V gene, CDR1 is MNHEY and CDR2 is SMNVEV (reference sequence). The CDR3 is 15 amino acids. V was pared by 5 bases and J by 5 bases, with 18 bases between.

The chain links TRBV7-2 to TRBJ1-3; TRBD1 is a possible D gene (5 bases). This CDR3 region has 15 residues. Deletions cut 3 bases from V and 4 bases from J, with 13 bases between. CDR1 and CDR2 (germline): SGHTA, FQGNSA. The CDR3 sequence is CASSFGHLSGNTIYF. For the CDR3, the DNA is TGTGCCAGCAGCTTTGGACATCTATCAGGAAACACCATATATTTT.

The chain recombines TRBV6-5 with TRBJ1-1, with D possibly TRBD1 on 5 matching bases. V was clipped by 0 bases and J by 0 bases, with 11 bases between them. The germline gives CDR1 MNHEY, CDR2 SVGAGI. The CDR3 has 16 residues. The CDR3 nucleotides read TGTGCCAGCAGTTACTCAATGGGGGGATTGAACACTGAAGCTTTCTTT. It yields the protein CASSYSMGGLNTEAFF.

The chain combines TRBV4-2 with TRBJ2-5; a possible D gene is TRBD2 (6 bases). The CDR3 runs to 16 residues. The germline V and J ends were trimmed by 3 bases and 2 bases, with 16 bases remaining between them. The germline CDR1 and CDR2 sequences are LGHNA and YNFKEQ. In DNA form, the CDR3 reads TGTGCCAGCAGCCATCTAGGGACTGGAAATCAAGAGACCCAGTACTTC. Its translation: CASSHLGTGNQETQYF.

The table lists this clone with many counts. This chain uses TRBV27 with TRBJ2-4; weak D call: TRBD2 (5 bases). Trimming cost V 1 base and J 6 bases, with 10 bases left between them. This CDR3 is 14 amino acids long. The germline CDR1 and CDR2 sequences are MNHEY and SMNVEV (reference sequence). For the CDR3, the DNA is TGTGCCAGCAGTTTATTTGGAGGCTTAAACATTCAGTACTTC. It yields the protein CASSLFGGLNIQYF.

This chain connects TRBV24-1 to TRBJ2-1; 10 nucleotides agree with TRBD2. Germline CDR1 and CDR2: KGHDR and SFDVKD. The CDR3 covers 14 residues. V was clipped by 4 bases and J by 14 bases; unmatched bases: 10. This CDR3 reads CATSERGSLAGEFF. In nucleotides, the CDR3 is TGTGCCACCAGTGAGAGGGGGTCCCTAGCGGGGGAGTTCTTC.

CDR3 nucleotide sequence: TGTGCCAGCAGCGTAGGAGGGCCTAATGAAAAACTGTTTTTT. It codes for CASSVGGPNEKLFF. The chain has TRBV9 and TRBJ1-4, with D unclear. Germline CDR1 and CDR2: SGDLS and YYNGEE. Trimming pared 0 bases from V and 3 bases from J, leaving 6 bases between. This CDR3 contains 14 residues.

The J gene is TRBJ1-5, the V gene TRBV28, with D maybe TRBD1 (6 bases). This CDR3 has 13 amino acids. V lost 8 bases and J lost 3, with 11 bases in between. Germline V gene lookup returns CDR1 MDHEN and CDR2 SYDVKM. The CDR3 is CASLGQLNQPQHF. CDR3 coding DNA: TGTGCCAGCCTAGGACAGCTCAATCAGCCCCAGCATTTT.

The chain links TRBV15 to TRBJ1-5; possible D gene TRBD1, 6 bases. Trimming left V 3 bases short and J 0 bases short, with 12 bases between. The CDR3 has 16 residues. CDR1 is LNHNV, CDR2 YYDKDF, per germline (reference sequence). CDR3 nucleotides: TGTGCCACCAGCAGTGGACAGCTCGATAGCAATCAGCCCCAGCATTTT. This codes for CATSSGQLDSNQPQHF.

The chain employs TRBV29-1 and TRBJ1-3, with 12 bases fitting TRBD1. V lost 7 bases to trimming and J lost 5 bases; unmatched junction nucleotides: 9. This CDR3 contains 15 residues. The V gene's germline CDR1 is SQVTM and CDR2 ANQGSEA. The CDR3 coding sequence is TGCAGCGCCACAGGGGGACAGGGGGCTCGAAACACCATATATTTT. Its protein is CSATGGQGARNTIYF.

This rearrangement joins TRBV3-1 (or the pseudogene TRBV3-2) to TRBJ1-2, with D uncertain. V was shortened by 0 bases and J by 5 bases, with 4 bases between the two germline ends. The CDR3 has 12 residues. Per the germline V gene, CDR1 is LGHDT and CDR2 is YNNKEL (reference sequence). The CDR3 region has the DNA TGTGCCAGCAGCCAAGAGAGATATGGCTACACCTTC. Its protein is CASSQERYGYTF.

The genes are TRBV27 and TRBJ1-1; 8 positions agree with TRBD1. Germline V gene data show CDR1 as MNHEY and CDR2 as SMNVEV (reference sequence). The CDR3 is made up of 15 amino acids. The J segment lost 11 bases and the V segment lost 1 base, leaving 12 bases of the junction unmatched. The chain's CDR3 is CASSLFGRGRFGAFF. The CDR3 DNA is TGTGCCAGCAGTTTATTTGGCAGGGGGCGGTTTGGGGCTTTCTTT.

This chain joins TRBV7-9 and TRBJ1-6, with a weak D call TRBD1 (6 bases). The CDR3 runs 16 residues. Germline V gene lookup returns CDR1 SEHNR and CDR2 FQNEAQ (reference sequence). Trimming took off 1 base at V and 10 bases at J, with 17 bases between the two ends. CDR3 sequence reads: CASSLGGQGLGSPLHF. The CDR3 DNA follows: TGTGCCAGCAGCTTAGGGGGCCAGGGGCTCGGGTCACCCCTCCACTTT.

The genes are TRBV5-1 and TRBJ2-1; D perhaps matches TRBD1 (6 bases). Between the trimmed V and J ends, which lost 7 bases and 7 bases, there was a span of 15 bases. CDR1 is SGHRS, CDR2 YFSETQ, per germline. The CDR3 runs to 13 residues. CDR3 sequence (DNA): TGCGCCAGCTCCCGACAGGCCAGGAATGAGCAGTTCTTC. Translated, it gives CASSRQARNEQFF.